This section outlines one T cell receptor beta chain sequence together with its context. CDR1 is SEHNR and CDR2 is FQNEAQ in the germline V gene (reference sequence). The V and J ends lost 5 bases and 4 bases respectively, with 14 bases between them. The CDR3 runs to 14 residues. Repertoires were generated with immunoSEQ multiplex PCR, while TCRdb's copy carries only in-frame clones and drops some. The sample holds tens of thousands of clones, over 80% seen once. The sample belongs to a study of regulatory and conventional T cells in RAG deficiency. The sample was also linked to a second study, of regulatory T cells. That study reports: The primer mix had 52 TRBV and 13 TRBJ primers.

The genes are TRBV7-9 and TRBJ1-2; TRBD1 is a possible D gene (5 bases). Sequencing was carried out using CD8+ T cells sorted from blood. The sequence was collected from a human donor in good health. CDR3 DNA sequence: TGTGCCAGCAGCCCCCAGGGCGGGTTCTATGGCTACACCTTC. Translating gives CASSPQGGFYGYTF.